The next 13 T cell receptor beta chains were all read from a single sample in a study of blood T cell repertoires in COVID-19. The protocol was immunoSEQ multiplex PCR, while the TCRdb copy is restricted to in-frame clones and leaves out a portion. The table lists approximately 240,000 clones, nearly 90% of them singletons. The sequenced sample consisted of peripheral blood. The receptors come from a woman between 40 and 55 years old who had recovered from COVID-19.

The rearrangement joins TRBV13 to TRBJ2-1, with TRBD2 as a possible D gene (6 bases). The CDR3 is 13 amino acids. In germline, CDR1 is PRHDT, CDR2 FYEKMQ (reference sequence). V lost 2 bases to trimming and J lost 5 bases, with 7 bases between them. The CDR3 sequence is CASSLRGNNEQFF. The DNA of the CDR3 is TGTGCCAGCAGCTTACGCGGGAACAATGAGCAGTTCTTC.

J is TRBJ2-3 and V is TRBV18; TRBD2 aligns across 7 bases. The CDR3 covers 17 residues. Germline V lookup: CDR1 KGHSH, CDR2 LQKENI. Unmatched junction bases numbered 14, after V lost 3 bases and J lost 5 bases. This CDR3 is CASSPRGSGGRRDTQYF. CDR3 coding DNA: TGTGCCAGCTCACCGCGAGGATCGGGAGGCCGTAGAGATACGCAGTATTTT.

In this sample, this clone turned up a few times. The chain uses TRBV2 and TRBJ2-3; possibly TRBD2 for D (5 bases). In germline, CDR1 is SNHLY, CDR2 FYNNEI. The V and J ends lost 6 bases and 5 bases respectively, with 12 bases between them. The CDR3 is 13 amino acids. CDR3 loop: CASSGEGRDTQYF. The CDR3 region has the DNA TGTGCCAGCAGCGGAGAGGGAAGAGATACGCAGTATTTT.

The chain combines TRBV4-3 with TRBJ2-5, with D tentatively TRBD2 (5 bases). The CDR3 runs to 14 residues. V gave up 1 base and J gave up 7 bases, with 13 bases separating them. Germline values: CDR1 LGHNA, CDR2 YSLEER. Here the CDR3 reads CASSQGGSAGTQYF. The CDR3 DNA follows: TGCGCCAGCAGCCAAGGTGGTAGCGCGGGGACCCAGTACTTC.

V is TRBV7-2 and J is TRBJ1-3; 7 bases map to TRBD1. Germline CDR1 and CDR2: SGHTA and FQGNSA. J lost 9 bases, V lost 1 base, and 3 bases had no gene match. The CDR3 spans 13 residues. The chain's CDR3 is CASSLGGQRTIYF. The CDR3 nucleotides are TGTGCCAGCAGCTTAGGGGGACAGCGCACCATATATTTT.

The chain has TRBV9 and TRBJ2-7; TRBD1 matches at 7 bases. The germline V gene has CDR1 SGDLS and CDR2 YYNGEE. This CDR3 spans 14 amino acids. Unmatched junction bases numbered 4, after V lost 0 bases and J lost 4 bases. Here the CDR3 DNA reads TGTGCCAGCAGCGTAGCAGCACAGGGGTACGAGCAGTACTTC. Residues: CASSVAAQGYEQYF.

The V and J genes are TRBV19 and TRBJ1-6; D gene uncertain. Trimming removed 4 bases at V and 5 bases at J, with 15 bases between. Germline CDR1 is LNHDA and CDR2 is SQIVND (reference sequence). This CDR3 is 16 amino acids long. In nucleotides, the CDR3 is TGTGCCAGTAGTAAAGCCCAGACTGGAGATAATTCACCCCTCCACTTT. Translation: CASSKAQTGDNSPLHF.

V usage is TRBV7-9 and J usage is TRBJ1-2; D may be TRBD1 (6 bases). The CDR3 is made up of 13 amino acids. Per germline, CDR1 SEHNR and CDR2 FQNEAQ (reference sequence). Between the trimmed V and J ends, which lost 6 bases and 4 bases, there was a span of 12 bases. CDR3 nucleotide sequence: TGTGCCAGCAGTTTGACAGGATCCTATGGCTACACCTTC. Its protein is CASSLTGSYGYTF.

The chain couples TRBV5-1 to TRBJ2-5; D not resolved. This CDR3 spans 14 amino acids. Germline CDR1 is SGHRS and CDR2 is YFSETQ. V was clipped by 0 bases and J by 1 base, with 7 bases between them. The CDR3 region is CASSLEPGQETQYF. The CDR3 DNA is TGCGCCAGCAGCTTGGAACCGGGCCAAGAGACCCAGTACTTC.

The rearrangement joins TRBV30 to TRBJ2-3, with TRBD2 matching 7 bases. The CDR3 extends over 15 amino acids. The J segment lost 2 bases and the V segment lost 0 bases, leaving 5 bases of the junction unmatched. Per germline, CDR1 GTSNPN and CDR2 SVGIG (reference sequence). The CDR3 loop reads CAWSVGGRNTDTQYF. The CDR3 coding sequence is TGTGCCTGGAGTGTGGGGGGGAGGAACACAGATACGCAGTATTTT.

V usage is TRBV7-9 and J usage is TRBJ1-2; 10 bases map to TRBD1. Germline values: CDR1 SEHNR, CDR2 FQNEAQ (reference sequence). The CDR3 spans 12 residues. V shed 5 bases, J shed 13 bases, and the junction held 7 bases outside the gene matches. The CDR3 DNA reads as TGTGCCAGCAGCCTAGGACAGGGGGTTCTCACCTTC. It encodes CASSLGQGVLTF.

This chain uses TRBV5-1 with TRBJ2-2, with 8 bases identical to TRBD2. The CDR3 runs 15 residues. Germline V gene data show CDR1 as SGHRS and CDR2 as YFSETQ. The V gene end was trimmed by 1 base and the J gene end by 5 bases; junction bases not matched to a gene: 4. The CDR3 bases are TGCGCCAGCAGCTTGCAGGCGGGGGGTACCGGGGAGCTGTTTTTT. It translates to CASSLQAGGTGELFF. Using reference TRBV5-1 and TRBJ2-2 for the parts outside the CDR3, the full variable domain is KAGVTQTPRYLIKTRGQQVTLSCSPISGHRSVSWYQQTPGQGLQFLFEYFSETQRNKGNFPGRFSGRQFSNSRSEMNVSTLELGDSALYLCASSLQAGGTGELFFGEGSRLTVL.

The rearrangement uses TRBV18 and TRBJ1-1; D not resolved. CDR1 KGHSH and CDR2 LQKENI come from the germline V gene. Trimming left V 1 base short and J 0 bases short, with 9 bases between. The CDR3 runs to 15 residues. The CDR3 region is CASSPLAEVNTEAFF. CDR3 bases: TGTGCCAGCTCACCACTTGCGGAGGTGAACACTGAAGCTTTCTTT.